A single sample gave rise to the 30 T cell receptor beta chains below, sequenced in a study of OX40 agonist ivuxolimab in advanced cancers. TCRdb's table, derived via immunoSEQ multiplex PCR, lists solely in-frame clones and lacks some. The top ten hold 20% to 25% of the sample, which has approximately 49,000 clones, around four fifths seen once. Material: CD4+ or CD8+ T cells sorted from blood, obtained in a trial of the OX40 agonist ivuxolimab. These receptors were obtained from an adult with an advanced solid tumor such as melanoma, head and neck, liver or kidney cancer.

The chain couples TRBV4-1 to TRBJ1-4; unclear D gene. V lost 1 base and J 7 bases, leaving 13 bases between the germline ends. The CDR3 contains 15 residues. The germline V gene has CDR1 MGHRA and CDR2 YSYEKL. The CDR3 reads CASSQVVAGSEKLFF. The DNA of the CDR3 is TGCGCCAGCAGCCAAGTAGTCGCGGGTAGTGAAAAACTGTTTTTT.

By share of the sample, this clone is large. The chain joins TRBV27 to TRBJ2-2; D remains ambiguous. The CDR3 sequence is 15 residues long. Germline CDR1 MNHEY, CDR2 SMNVEV (reference sequence). V lost 2 bases, J lost 0 bases, and 7 bases lay in between. CDR3 amino acids: CASSLGSANTGELFF. The CDR3 nucleotides are TGTGCCAGCAGTTTAGGGTCAGCGAACACCGGGGAGCTGTTTTTT.

The chain is built from TRBV7-3 and TRBJ2-1; 9 nucleotides match TRBD1. Looked up from germline, CDR1 is SGHTA and CDR2 is FQGTGA. J gave up 4 bases and V 5 bases, and 9 bases lay outside the gene matches. The CDR3 extends over 16 amino acids. The CDR3 DNA is TGTGCCAGCAGCGAACAGGGGGCAGGTGGTTACAATGAGCAGTTCTTC. Translated: CASSEQGAGGYNEQFF. Full variable domain (missing parts from reference TRBV7-3 and TRBJ2-1): GAGVSQTPSNKVTEKGKYVELRCDPISGHTALYWYRQSLGQGPEFLIYFQGTGAADDSGLPNDRFFAVRPEGSVSTLKIQRTERGDSAVYLCASSEQGAGGYNEQFFGPGTRLTVL.

This chain links TRBV27 with TRBJ2-1; no definite D call. Trimming pared 5 bases from V and 5 bases from J, leaving 13 bases between. This CDR3 has 14 amino acids. The germline CDR1 and CDR2 sequences are MNHEY and SMNVEV (reference sequence). CDR3 in DNA: TGTGCCAGCAGTCCGGGCCTAGATAACAATGAGCAGTTCTTC. This codes for CASSPGLDNNEQFF.

V and J are TRBV7-9 and TRBJ2-7; D not certain. This CDR3 has 13 amino acids. The germline V and J ends were trimmed by 2 bases and 3 bases, with 8 bases remaining between them. CDR1 is SEHNR, CDR2 FQNEAQ, per germline (reference sequence). Written as DNA, the CDR3 is TGTGCCAGCAGCTTATCTCAGAACTACGAGCAGTACTTC. As protein: CASSLSQNYEQYF. The full variable domain, with the rest looked up from reference TRBV7-9 and TRBJ2-7, is DTGVSQNPRHKITKRGQNVTFRCDPISEHNRLYWYRQTLGQGPEFLTYFQNEAQLEKSRLLSDRFSAERPKGSFSTLEIQRTEQGDSAMYLCASSLSQNYEQYFGPGTRLTVT.

By its share, this clone is medium-sized. The chain employs TRBV2 and TRBJ2-7; D might be TRBD2 (6 bases). In germline, CDR1 is SNHLY, CDR2 FYNNEI. Trimming took off 6 bases at V and 6 bases at J, with 12 bases between the two ends. This CDR3 is 12 amino acids long. The CDR3 protein is CASRTSRIEQYF. CDR3 DNA: TGTGCCAGCAGGACTAGTCGAATCGAGCAGTACTTC.

J is TRBJ2-1 and V is TRBV27, with TRBD2 as a possible D gene (6 bases). CDR3 length: 14 residues. Germline values: CDR1 MNHEY, CDR2 SMNVEV (reference sequence). V shed 7 bases and J shed 8 bases, with 18 bases lying between them. CDR3 protein: CASIKGLASDEQFF. DNA of the CDR3: TGTGCCAGCATCAAGGGCCTAGCGTCGGATGAGCAGTTCTTC.

The chain is built from TRBV5-1 and TRBJ1-2, with D perhaps TRBD1 (5 bases). The CDR3 consists of 15 residues. Germline V lookup: CDR1 SGHRS, CDR2 YFSETQ. Trimming cost V 0 bases and J 7 bases, with 16 bases left between them. CDR3 amino acids: CASSLVLFGGVGYTF. DNA of the CDR3: TGCGCCAGCAGCTTGGTCTTATTCGGGGGAGTTGGCTACACCTTC.

This clone was picked up one time. The chain employs TRBV27 and TRBJ1-2; 7 nucleotides align to TRBD1. V dropped 6 bases and J dropped 2; count of bases not matched to a gene: 12. Germline V lookup: CDR1 MNHEY, CDR2 SMNVEV (reference sequence). The CDR3 length is 16 residues. CDR3 DNA sequence: TGTGCCAGCAGCCCCCTGACAGGGAACTTGAACTATGGCTACACCTTC. Protein: CASSPLTGNLNYGYTF.

This chain joins TRBV29-1 and TRBJ2-7; 8 nucleotides match TRBD1. Trimming took 4 bases from V and 1 from J; bases not matched to a gene: 9. The CDR3 consists of 15 residues. Germline V gene lookup returns CDR1 SQVTM and CDR2 ANQGSEA. For the CDR3, the DNA is TGCAGCGTTGGAGTGGGGCAGGGGGCTTCCTACGAGCAGTACTTC. Amino acid sequence: CSVGVGQGASYEQYF.

This clone was detected a few times. The chain carries TRBV11-3 and TRBJ2-7; D is uncertain. Per the germline V gene, CDR1 is SGHNT and CDR2 is YENEEA. The CDR3 spans 13 residues. V was shortened by 5 bases and J by 5 bases, with 13 bases between the two germline ends. Here the CDR3 reads CASSRAFADEQYF. The CDR3, as DNA: TGTGCCAGCAGCCGGGCCTTCGCCGACGAGCAGTACTTC.

The V gene is TRBV20-1, the J gene TRBJ2-7; D unclear. Trimming stripped 0 bases from V and 11 bases from J, with 11 bases between. Germline V gives CDR1 DFQATT, CDR2 SNEGSKA (reference sequence). The CDR3 spans 11 residues. The CDR3 bases are TGCAGTGCTAGAGATGGCCCGTATGAGTACTTC. Protein sequence: CSARDGPYEYF.

This clone was found once. Its ends do not fully match the called genes, so a read error is possible. This chain uses TRBV2 with TRBJ1-2; TRBD1 is a possible D gene (6 bases). CDR3 size: 12 residues. CDR1 and CDR2 from the germline V gene are SNHLY and FYNNEI. The CDR3 here is CVSRERTAQHTF. As DNA, the CDR3 is TGTGTCAGCAGGGAGAGGACAGCCCAGCACACCTTC.

V and J are TRBV9 and TRBJ1-2; D remains ambiguous. The CDR3 covers 18 residues. Germline V gene lookup returns CDR1 SGDLS and CDR2 YYNGEE. Trimming stripped 3 bases from V and 5 bases from J, with 26 bases between. Here the CDR3 reads CASSAISRIRLEYYGYTF. The CDR3 DNA follows: TGTGCCAGCAGCGCCATTTCGAGGATACGATTGGAATATTATGGCTACACCTTC.

V and J are TRBV11-2 and TRBJ2-3; 7 nucleotides line up with TRBD2. With 3 bases clipped from V and 2 bases from J, the junction kept 5 bases outside the gene matches. Germline CDR1 reads SGHAT; CDR2 reads FQNNGV. The length of the CDR3 is 15 residues. CDR3 amino acids: CASSLSGTPTDTQYF. Written as DNA, the CDR3 is TGTGCCAGCAGCTTGAGCGGGACCCCCACAGATACGCAGTATTTT.

The CDR3 nucleotides read TGTGCCAGCAGTGAAATGGGGATTACTAGCAATCAGCCCCAGCATTTT. It translates to CASSEMGITSNQPQHF. This chain uses TRBV6-1 with TRBJ1-5, with D unclear. The CDR3 totals 16 residues. CDR1 is MNHNS, CDR2 SASEGT, per germline. V was pared by 2 bases and J by 0 bases, with 11 bases between.

V usage is TRBV5-8 and J usage is TRBJ1-1; possibly TRBD1 for D (5 bases). Deletions cut 3 bases from V and 4 bases from J, with 16 bases between. Germline V gene lookup returns CDR1 SGHTS and CDR2 YDEGEE. This CDR3 spans 15 amino acids. CDR3 loop: CASSSIREDGTEAFF. DNA of the CDR3: TGTGCCAGCAGCTCAATCAGGGAGGATGGCACTGAAGCTTTCTTT.

CDR3 residues: CASSPTVTGEQFF. The CDR3 DNA sequence: TGTGCCAGCAGCCCGACTGTCACGGGTGAGCAGTTCTTC. This rearrangement joins TRBV4-2 to TRBJ2-1; D is undetermined. The V and J ends lost 4 bases and 9 bases respectively, with 13 bases between them. This CDR3 is 13 amino acids long. Germline V gives CDR1 LGHNA, CDR2 YNFKEQ.

The chain carries TRBV7-8 and TRBJ2-7, with TRBD1 identical over 9 bases. The germline V gene has CDR1 SGHVS and CDR2 FQNEAQ. V dropped 1 base and J dropped 2; count of bases not matched to a gene: 0. The CDR3 runs 14 residues. The CDR3 is CASSLGQGAYEQYF. The DNA of the CDR3 is TGTGCCAGCAGCTTAGGACAGGGGGCCTACGAGCAGTACTTC.

The rearrangement joins TRBV5-4 to TRBJ2-7; possible D gene TRBD1, 5 bases. V lost 4 bases, J lost 0 bases, and 14 bases lay in between. The CDR3 consists of 15 residues. Germline CDR1 is SGHNT and CDR2 is YYREEE (reference sequence). DNA of the CDR3: TGTGCCAGCAGCCCAGGGTTGGGCGACTCCTACGAGCAGTACTTC. The encoded protein is CASSPGLGDSYEQYF. The full variable domain, rest sourced from reference TRBV5-4 and TRBJ2-7, is ETGVTQSPTHLIKTRGQQVTLRCSSQSGHNTVSWYQQALGQGPQFIFQYYREEENGRGNFPPRFSGLQFPNYSSELNVNALELDDSALYLCASSPGLGDSYEQYFGPGTRLTVT.

The rearrangement joins TRBV29-1 to TRBJ1-2; D is perhaps TRBD1 (6 bases). V shed 4 bases and J shed 2 bases, with 11 bases lying between them. Germline-derived CDR1 and CDR2 are SQVTM and ANQGSEA. The CDR3 is 13 amino acids. The CDR3 DNA reads as TGCAGCGTTGGGGACATGGACAACTATGGCTACACCTTC. Protein sequence: CSVGDMDNYGYTF.

This clone was counted only a few times. J is TRBJ2-2 and V is TRBV9; D is ambiguous. Germline V lookup: CDR1 SGDLS, CDR2 YYNGEE. This CDR3 region has 12 residues. The ends were cut back, 0 bases at V and 8 bases at J, with 5 bases in the middle. CDR3: CASSVVSGELFF. The CDR3 DNA is TGTGCCAGCAGCGTAGTTAGTGGGGAGCTGTTTTTT.

This chain joins TRBV19 and TRBJ1-5; no definite D call. This CDR3 region has 13 residues. Germline V gives CDR1 LNHDA, CDR2 SQIVND (reference sequence). Trimming shortened V by 2 bases and J by 3 bases, and 5 bases separated the two germline ends. The CDR3 here is CASSIQLNQPQHF. CDR3 coding DNA: TGTGCCAGTAGTATACAGCTCAATCAGCCCCAGCATTTT. Looking up the rest from reference TRBV19 and TRBJ1-5 gives the full variable domain: DGGITQSPKYLFRKEGQNVTLSCEQNLNHDAMYWYRQDPGQGLRLIYYSQIVNDFQKGDIAEGYSVSREKKESFPLTVTSAQKNPTAFYLCASSIQLNQPQHFGDGTRLSIL.

The CDR3 nucleotides read TGTGCCAGCAGCTTGGCCGGGGACGGTCAGCCCCAGCATTTT. This encodes CASSLAGDGQPQHF. The chain employs TRBV11-1 and TRBJ1-5; possible D gene TRBD1, 5 bases. The CDR3 sequence is 14 residues long. V lost 3 bases, J lost 6 bases, and 12 bases lay in between. CDR1 SGHAT and CDR2 FQDESV come from the germline V gene (reference sequence).

This chain links TRBV5-1 with TRBJ2-2; 13 nucleotides match TRBD2. The CDR3 covers 16 residues. V shed 4 bases and J 2 bases; nucleotides not matched to a gene: 2. In germline, CDR1 is SGHRS, CDR2 YFSETQ. CDR3 loop: CASSPGLAGNTGELFF. The CDR3 DNA follows: TGCGCCAGCAGCCCGGGACTAGCGGGAAACACCGGGGAGCTGTTTTTT.

The rearrangement links TRBV18 to TRBJ1-1; D is perhaps TRBD1 (5 bases). The germline V and J ends were trimmed by 6 bases and 0 bases, with 17 bases remaining between them. Per germline, CDR1 KGHSH and CDR2 LQKENI. This CDR3 spans 16 amino acids. In DNA form, the CDR3 reads TGTGCCAGCTCCACCGGGACGGCTATCATGAACACTGAAGCTTTCTTT. Amino acid sequence: CASSTGTAIMNTEAFF.

The CDR3 is CAWSEDVGGEKLFF. The CDR3 DNA reads as TGTGCCTGGAGTGAAGACGTTGGGGGTGAAAAACTGTTTTTT. The rearrangement uses TRBV30 and TRBJ1-4, with a possible D match to TRBD1 (5 bases). The V gene lost 1 base and the J gene lost 7 bases, with 13 bases spanning the gap. The CDR3 runs 14 residues. Looked up from germline, CDR1 is GTSNPN and CDR2 is SVGIG (reference sequence).

V and J are TRBV27 and TRBJ2-3; tentatively, D is TRBD2 (6 bases). This CDR3 is built from 15 residues. V lost 5 bases to trimming and J lost 0 bases, with 12 bases between them. Germline V CDR1 and CDR2: MNHEY, SMNVEV (reference sequence). Here the CDR3 DNA reads TGTGCCAGCAGTAAGGTCAGCGGGAGCACAGATACGCAGTATTTT. Translation gives CASSKVSGSTDTQYF.

The gene calls are TRBV5-1 and TRBJ1-4; 7 bases agree with TRBD1. Trimming cost V 0 bases and J 4 bases; bases outside gene matches: 3. CDR3 length equals 15 residues. The germline V gene has CDR1 SGHRS and CDR2 YFSETQ. The CDR3, as DNA: TGCGCCAGCAGCTTGGGGACAGGACATAATGAAAAACTGTTTTTT. Encoded protein: CASSLGTGHNEKLFF.

This clone occurred a few times. V usage is TRBV10-1 and J usage is TRBJ1-5; D possibly corresponds to TRBD1 (5 bases). Between the trimmed V and J ends, which lost 6 bases and 0 bases, there was a span of 24 bases. The CDR3 length is 19 residues. Germline V gene data show CDR1 as WNHNN and CDR2 as SYGVQD (reference sequence). The CDR3 nucleotides are TGCGCCAGCAGAGATGATGGGAGGGGAGCCCTTCCTAGCAATCAGCCCCAGCATTTT. Its translation is CASRDDGRGALPSNQPQHF.